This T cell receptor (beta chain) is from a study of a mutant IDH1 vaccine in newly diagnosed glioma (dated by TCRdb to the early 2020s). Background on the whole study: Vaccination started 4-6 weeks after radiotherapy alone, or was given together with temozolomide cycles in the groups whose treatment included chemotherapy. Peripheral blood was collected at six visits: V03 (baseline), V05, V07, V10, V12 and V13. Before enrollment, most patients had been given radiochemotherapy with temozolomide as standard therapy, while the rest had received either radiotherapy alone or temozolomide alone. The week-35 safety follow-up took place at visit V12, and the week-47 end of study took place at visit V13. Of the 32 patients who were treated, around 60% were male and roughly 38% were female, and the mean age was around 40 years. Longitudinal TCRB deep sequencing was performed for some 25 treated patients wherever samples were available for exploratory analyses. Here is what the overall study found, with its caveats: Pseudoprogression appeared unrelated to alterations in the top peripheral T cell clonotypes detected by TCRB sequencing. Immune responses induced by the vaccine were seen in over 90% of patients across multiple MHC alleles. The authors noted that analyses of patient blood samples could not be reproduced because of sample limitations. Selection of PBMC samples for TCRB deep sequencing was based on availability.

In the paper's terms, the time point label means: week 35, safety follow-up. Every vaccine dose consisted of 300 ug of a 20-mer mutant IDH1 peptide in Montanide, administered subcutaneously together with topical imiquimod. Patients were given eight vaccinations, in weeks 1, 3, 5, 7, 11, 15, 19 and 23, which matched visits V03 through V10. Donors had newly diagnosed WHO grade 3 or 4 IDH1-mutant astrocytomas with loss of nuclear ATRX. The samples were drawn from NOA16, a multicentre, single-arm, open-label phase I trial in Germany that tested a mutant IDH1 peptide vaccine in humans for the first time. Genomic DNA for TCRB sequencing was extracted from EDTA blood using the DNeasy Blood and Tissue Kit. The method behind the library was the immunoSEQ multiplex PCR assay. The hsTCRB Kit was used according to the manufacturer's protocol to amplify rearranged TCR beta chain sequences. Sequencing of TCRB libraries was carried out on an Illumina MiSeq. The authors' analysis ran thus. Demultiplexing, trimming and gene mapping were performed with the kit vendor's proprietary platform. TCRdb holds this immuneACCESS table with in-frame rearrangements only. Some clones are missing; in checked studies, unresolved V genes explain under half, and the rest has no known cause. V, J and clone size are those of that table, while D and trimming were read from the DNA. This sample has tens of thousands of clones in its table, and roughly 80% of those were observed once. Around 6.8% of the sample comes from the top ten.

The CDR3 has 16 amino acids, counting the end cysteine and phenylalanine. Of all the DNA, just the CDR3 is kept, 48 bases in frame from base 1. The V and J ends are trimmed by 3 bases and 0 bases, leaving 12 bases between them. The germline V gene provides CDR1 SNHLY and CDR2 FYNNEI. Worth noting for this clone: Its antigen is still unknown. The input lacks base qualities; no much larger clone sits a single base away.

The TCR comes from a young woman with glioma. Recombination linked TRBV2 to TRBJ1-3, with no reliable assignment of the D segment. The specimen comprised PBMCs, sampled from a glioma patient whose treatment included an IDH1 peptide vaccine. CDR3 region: CASSELQLSSGNTIYF. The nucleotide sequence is TGTGCCAGCAGTGAGTTGCAGCTTTCCTCTGGAAACACCATATATTTT.